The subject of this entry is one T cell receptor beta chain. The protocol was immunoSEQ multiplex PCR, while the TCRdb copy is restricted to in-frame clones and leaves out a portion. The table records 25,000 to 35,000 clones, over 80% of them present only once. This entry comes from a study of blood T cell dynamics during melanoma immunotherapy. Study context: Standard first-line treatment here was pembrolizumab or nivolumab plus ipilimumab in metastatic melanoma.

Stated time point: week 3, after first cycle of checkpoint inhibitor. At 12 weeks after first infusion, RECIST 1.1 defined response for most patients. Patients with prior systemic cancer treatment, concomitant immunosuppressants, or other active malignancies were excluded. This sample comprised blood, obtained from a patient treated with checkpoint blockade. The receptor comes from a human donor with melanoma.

Here the CDR3 DNA reads TGTGCCACACTGGTCGGGTCTGCAACTAATGAAAAACTGTTTTTT. As protein: CATLVGSATNEKLFF. The chain carries TRBV6-6 and TRBJ1-4; D is unresolved. The CDR3 has 15 amino acids. With 10 bases removed from V and 0 bases from J, the gap between germline ends came to 15 bases. In germline, CDR1 is MNHNY, CDR2 SVGAGI (reference sequence).